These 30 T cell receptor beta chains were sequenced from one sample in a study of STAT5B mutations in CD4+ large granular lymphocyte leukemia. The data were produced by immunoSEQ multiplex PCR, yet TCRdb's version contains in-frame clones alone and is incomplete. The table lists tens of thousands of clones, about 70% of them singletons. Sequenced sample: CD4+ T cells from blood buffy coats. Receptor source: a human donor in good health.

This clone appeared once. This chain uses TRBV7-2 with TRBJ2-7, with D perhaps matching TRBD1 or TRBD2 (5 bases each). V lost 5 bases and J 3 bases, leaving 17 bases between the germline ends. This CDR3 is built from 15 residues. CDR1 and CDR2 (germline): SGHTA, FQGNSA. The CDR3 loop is CASSISGEGLYEQYF. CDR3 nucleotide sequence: TGTGCCAGCAGCATTTCAGGCGAGGGGCTCTACGAGCAGTACTTC.

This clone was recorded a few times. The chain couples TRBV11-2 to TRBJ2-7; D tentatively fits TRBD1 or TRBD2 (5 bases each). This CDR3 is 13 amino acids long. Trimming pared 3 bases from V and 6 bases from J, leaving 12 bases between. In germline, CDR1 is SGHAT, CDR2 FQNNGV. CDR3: CASSLGDLGEQYF. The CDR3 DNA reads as TGTGCCAGCAGCTTGGGGGACCTGGGCGAGCAGTACTTC.

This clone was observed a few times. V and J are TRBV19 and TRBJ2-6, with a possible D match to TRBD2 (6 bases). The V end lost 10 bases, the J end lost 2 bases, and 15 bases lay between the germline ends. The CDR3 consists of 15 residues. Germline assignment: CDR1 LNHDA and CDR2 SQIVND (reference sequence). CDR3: CATAGGSAGANVLTF. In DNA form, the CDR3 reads TGTGCCACCGCCGGGGGTTCAGCTGGGGCCAACGTCCTGACTTTC.

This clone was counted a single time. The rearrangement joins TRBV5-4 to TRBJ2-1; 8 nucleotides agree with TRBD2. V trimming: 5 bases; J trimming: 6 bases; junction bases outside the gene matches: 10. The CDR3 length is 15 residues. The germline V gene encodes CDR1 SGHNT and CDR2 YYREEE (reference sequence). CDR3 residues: CASRVTGGGGNEQFF. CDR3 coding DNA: TGTGCCAGCAGGGTGACGGGGGGGGGAGGCAATGAGCAGTTCTTC.

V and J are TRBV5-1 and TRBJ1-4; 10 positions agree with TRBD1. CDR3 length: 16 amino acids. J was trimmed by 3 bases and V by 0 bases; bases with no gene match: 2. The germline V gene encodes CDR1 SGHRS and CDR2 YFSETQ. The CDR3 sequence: CASSLGQGAPNEKLFF. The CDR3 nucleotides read TGCGCCAGCAGCTTGGGACAGGGGGCCCCTAATGAAAAACTGTTTTTT.

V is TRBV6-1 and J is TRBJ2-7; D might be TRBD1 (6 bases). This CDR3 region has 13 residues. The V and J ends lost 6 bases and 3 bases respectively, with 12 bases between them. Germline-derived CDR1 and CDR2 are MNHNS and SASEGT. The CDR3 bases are TGTGCCAGCAGGGCTACAGGGAGCTACGAGCAGTACGTC. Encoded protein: CASRATGSYEQYV.

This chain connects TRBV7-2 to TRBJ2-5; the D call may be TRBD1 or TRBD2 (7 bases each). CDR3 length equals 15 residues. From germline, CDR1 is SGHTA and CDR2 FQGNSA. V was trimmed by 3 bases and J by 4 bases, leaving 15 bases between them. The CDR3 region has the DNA TGTGCCAGCAGCTTCAGGGGGGGAAGGGGAGAGACCCAGTACTTC. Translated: CASSFRGGRGETQYF.

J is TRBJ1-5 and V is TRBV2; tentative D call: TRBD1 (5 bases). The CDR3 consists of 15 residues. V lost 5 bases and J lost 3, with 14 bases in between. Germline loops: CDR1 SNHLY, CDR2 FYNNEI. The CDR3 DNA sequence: TGTGCCAGCAGTCCCTGGGGCAGCCTCAATCAGCCCCAGCATTTT. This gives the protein CASSPWGSLNQPQHF.

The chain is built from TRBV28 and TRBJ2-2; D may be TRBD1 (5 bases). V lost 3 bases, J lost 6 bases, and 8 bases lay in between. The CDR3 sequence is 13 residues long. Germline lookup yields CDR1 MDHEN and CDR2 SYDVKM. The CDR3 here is CASSFRAPGELFF. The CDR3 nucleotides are TGTGCCAGCAGTTTCAGGGCACCCGGGGAGCTGTTTTTT.

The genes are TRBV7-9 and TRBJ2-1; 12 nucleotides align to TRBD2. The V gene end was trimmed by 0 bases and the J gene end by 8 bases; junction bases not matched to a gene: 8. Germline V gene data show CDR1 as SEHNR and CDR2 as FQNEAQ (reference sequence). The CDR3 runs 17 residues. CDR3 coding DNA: TGTGCCAGCAGCTTAGCGCTAGCGGGGGGGCTTCTGGATGAGCAGTTCTTC. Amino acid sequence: CASSLALAGGLLDEQFF.

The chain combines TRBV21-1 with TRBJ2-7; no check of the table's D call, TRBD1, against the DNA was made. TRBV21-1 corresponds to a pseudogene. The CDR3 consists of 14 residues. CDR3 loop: CASSTGQGTYEQYF. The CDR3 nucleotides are TGTGCCAGCAGCACGGGACAGGGAACCTACGAGCAGTACTTC.

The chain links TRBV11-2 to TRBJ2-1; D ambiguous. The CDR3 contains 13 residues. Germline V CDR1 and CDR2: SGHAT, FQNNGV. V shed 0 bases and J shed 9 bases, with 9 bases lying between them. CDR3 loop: CASSLDPAGEQFF. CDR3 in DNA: TGTGCCAGCAGCTTAGATCCGGCAGGTGAGCAGTTCTTC.

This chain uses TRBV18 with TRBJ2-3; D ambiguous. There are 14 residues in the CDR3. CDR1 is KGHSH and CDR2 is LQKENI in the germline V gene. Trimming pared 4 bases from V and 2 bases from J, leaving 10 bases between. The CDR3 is CASSRRGDTDTQYF. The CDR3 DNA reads TGTGCCAGCTCACGCCGCGGCGACACAGATACGCAGTATTTT.

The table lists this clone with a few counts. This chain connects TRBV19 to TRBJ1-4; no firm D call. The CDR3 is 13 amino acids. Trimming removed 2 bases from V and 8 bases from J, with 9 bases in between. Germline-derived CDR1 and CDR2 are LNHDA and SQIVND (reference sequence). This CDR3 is CASSIRSREKLFF. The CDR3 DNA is TGTGCCAGTAGTATACGGAGTCGCGAAAAACTGTTTTTT.

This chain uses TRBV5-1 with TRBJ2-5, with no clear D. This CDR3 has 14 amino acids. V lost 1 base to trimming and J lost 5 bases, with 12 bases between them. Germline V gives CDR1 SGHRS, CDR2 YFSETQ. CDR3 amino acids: CASSLREIWETQYF. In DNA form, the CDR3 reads TGCGCCAGCAGCTTGAGGGAAATATGGGAGACCCAGTACTTC.

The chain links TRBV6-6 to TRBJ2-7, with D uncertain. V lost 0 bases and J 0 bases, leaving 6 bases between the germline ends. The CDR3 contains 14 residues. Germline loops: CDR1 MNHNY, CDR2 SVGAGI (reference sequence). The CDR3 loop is CASSYSGSSYEQYV. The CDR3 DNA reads TGTGCCAGCAGTTACTCGGGAAGCTCCTACGAGCAGTACGTC.

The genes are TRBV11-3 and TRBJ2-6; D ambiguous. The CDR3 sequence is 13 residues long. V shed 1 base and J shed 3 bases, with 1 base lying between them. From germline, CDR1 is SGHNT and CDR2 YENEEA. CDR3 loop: CASSLGGANVLTF. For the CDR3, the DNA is TGTGCCAGCAGCTTAGGTGGGGCCAACGTCCTGACTTTC.

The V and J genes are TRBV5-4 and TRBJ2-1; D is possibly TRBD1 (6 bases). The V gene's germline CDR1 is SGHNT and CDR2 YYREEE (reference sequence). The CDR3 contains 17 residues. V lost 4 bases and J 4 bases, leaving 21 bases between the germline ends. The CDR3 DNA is TGTGCCAGCAGCGATAGTTACAGGGAGACCTCTTACAATGAGCAGTTCTTC. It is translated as CASSDSYRETSYNEQFF.

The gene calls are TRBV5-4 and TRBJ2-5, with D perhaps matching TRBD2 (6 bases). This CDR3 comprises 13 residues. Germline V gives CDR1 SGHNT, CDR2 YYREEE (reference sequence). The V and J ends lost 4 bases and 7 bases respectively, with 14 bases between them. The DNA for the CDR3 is TGTGCCAGCAGCAGGGACTCCGAAGGGACCCAGTACTTC. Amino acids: CASSRDSEGTQYF.

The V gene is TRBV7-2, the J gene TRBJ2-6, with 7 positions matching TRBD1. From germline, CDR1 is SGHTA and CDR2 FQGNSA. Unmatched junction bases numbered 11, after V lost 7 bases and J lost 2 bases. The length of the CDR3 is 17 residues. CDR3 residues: CASTLTGIIAGANVLTF. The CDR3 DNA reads TGTGCCAGCACCCTGACAGGGATTATAGCTGGGGCCAACGTCCTGACTTTC. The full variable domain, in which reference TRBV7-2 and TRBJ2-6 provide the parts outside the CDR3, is GAGVSQSPSNKVTEKGKDVELRCDPISGHTALYWYRQSLGQGLEFLIYFQGNSAPDKSGLPSDRFSAERTGGSVSTLTIQRTQQEDSAVYLCASTLTGIIAGANVLTFGAGSRLTVL.

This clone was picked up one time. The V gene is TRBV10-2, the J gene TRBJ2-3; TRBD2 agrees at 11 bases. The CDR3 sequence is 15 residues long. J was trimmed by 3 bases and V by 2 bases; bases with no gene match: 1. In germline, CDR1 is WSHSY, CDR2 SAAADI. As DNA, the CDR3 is TGCGCCAGCAGTGAGACTAGCGGGGGAACAGATACGCAGTATTTT. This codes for CASSETSGGTDTQYF.

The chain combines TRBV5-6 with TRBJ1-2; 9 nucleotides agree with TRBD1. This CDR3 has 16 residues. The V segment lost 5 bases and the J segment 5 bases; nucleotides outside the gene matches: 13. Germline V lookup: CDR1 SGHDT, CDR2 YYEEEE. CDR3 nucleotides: TGTGCCAGCAGTTCAATTGGGACAGGGCCAGAATATGGCTACACCTTC. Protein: CASSSIGTGPEYGYTF.

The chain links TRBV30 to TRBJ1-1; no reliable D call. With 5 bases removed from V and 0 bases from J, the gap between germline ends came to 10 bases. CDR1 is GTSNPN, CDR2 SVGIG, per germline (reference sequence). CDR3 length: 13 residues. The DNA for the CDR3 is TGTGCCTGGGATTACACCATGAACACTGAAGCTTTCTTT. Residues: CAWDYTMNTEAFF.

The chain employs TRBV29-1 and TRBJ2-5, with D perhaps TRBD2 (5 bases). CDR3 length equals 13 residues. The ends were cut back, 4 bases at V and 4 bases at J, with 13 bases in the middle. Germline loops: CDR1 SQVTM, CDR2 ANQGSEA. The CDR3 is CSVAGSVGETQYF. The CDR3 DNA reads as TGCAGCGTTGCGGGGTCAGTGGGAGAGACCCAGTACTTC.

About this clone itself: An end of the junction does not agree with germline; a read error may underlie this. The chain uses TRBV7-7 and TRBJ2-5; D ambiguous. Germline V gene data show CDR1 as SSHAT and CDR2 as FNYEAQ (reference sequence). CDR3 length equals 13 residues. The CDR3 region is CASSSVDGETQYF. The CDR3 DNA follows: TGTGCTAGCAGCTCCGTAGATGGGGAGACCCAGTACTTC. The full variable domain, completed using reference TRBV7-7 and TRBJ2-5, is GAGVSQSPRYKVTKRGQDVTLRCDPISSHATLYWYQQALGQGPEFLTYFNYEAQPDKSGLPSDRFSAERPEGSISTLTIQRTEQRDSAMYRCASSSVDGETQYFGPGTRLLVL.

For the CDR3, the DNA is TGTGCCAGCAGTTACGTTCGGGGAGCGGCATACGAGCAGTACTTC. Its translation is CASSYVRGAAYEQYF. This sequence joins TRBV6-5 and TRBJ2-7, with D possibly being TRBD2 (5 bases). From germline, CDR1 is MNHEY and CDR2 SVGAGI. The V and J ends lost 2 bases and 4 bases respectively, with 15 bases between them. There are 15 residues in the CDR3.

The CDR3: CASSQDRGLYEQYF. Here the CDR3 DNA reads TGTGCCAGCTCACAGGACAGGGGGCTTTACGAGCAGTACTTC. The chain combines TRBV18 with TRBJ2-7, with 11 nucleotides matching TRBD1. CDR3 length equals 14 residues. Germline CDR1 KGHSH, CDR2 LQKENI. V lost 4 bases and J lost 4; bases outside the gene matches: 3. Full variable domain (outside the CDR3, taken from reference TRBV18 and TRBJ2-7): NAGVMQNPRHLVRRRGQEARLRCSPMKGHSHVYWYRQLPEEGLKFMVYLQKENIIDESGMPKERFSAEFPKEGPSILRIQQVVRGDSAAYFCASSQDRGLYEQYFGPGTRLTVT.

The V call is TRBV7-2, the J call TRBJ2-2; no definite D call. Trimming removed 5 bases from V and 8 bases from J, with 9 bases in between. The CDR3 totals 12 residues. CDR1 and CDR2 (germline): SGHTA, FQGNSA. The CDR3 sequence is CASSPTSGELFF. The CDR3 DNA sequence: TGTGCCAGCAGCCCAACATCGGGGGAGCTGTTTTTT.

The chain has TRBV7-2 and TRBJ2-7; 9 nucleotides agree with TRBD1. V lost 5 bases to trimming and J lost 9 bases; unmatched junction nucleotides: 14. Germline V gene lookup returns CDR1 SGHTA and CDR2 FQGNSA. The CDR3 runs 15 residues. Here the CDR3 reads CASSPQSAGTGWQYF. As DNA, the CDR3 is TGTGCCAGCAGCCCCCAATCAGCCGGGACAGGGTGGCAGTACTTC.

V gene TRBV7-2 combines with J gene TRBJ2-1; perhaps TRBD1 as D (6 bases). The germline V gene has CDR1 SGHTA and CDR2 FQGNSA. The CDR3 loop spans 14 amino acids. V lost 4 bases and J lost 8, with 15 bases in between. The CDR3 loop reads CASSYRQAVDEQFF. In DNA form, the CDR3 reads TGTGCCAGCAGCTATCGACAGGCAGTAGATGAGCAGTTCTTC.